This TCR beta chain was sequenced for a study of T-cell memory formation after mild COVID-19. Study overall: TCR clustering was largely donor specific.

Using constant-segment primers, 5'RACE produced TCR alpha and TCR beta cDNA libraries carrying sample barcodes and UMIs. One entry per CDR3 protein results from TCRdb running MiXCR on the 5' RACE reads. The data hold around 510,000 distinct CDR3 sequences, with about 22% observed a single time. About this clonotype itself: Its matching antigen is unknown.

General study points: Day 15 to 85 contracting clones showed balanced CD4/CD8; later expanders leaned CD4+.

This CDR3 comprises 15 residues. With 0 bases removed from V and 6 bases from J, the gap between germline ends came to 13 bases. Germline V gene data show CDR1 as SGDLS and CDR2 as YYNGEE. The chain is built from TRBV9 and TRBJ1-5; D possibly corresponds to TRBD1 (6 bases). Material: PBMCs or a T cell subset sorted from them (not recorded which). The sequence derives from an adult woman who had mild COVID-19 (a few samples of this study predate the infection). Cell type and time point are not known. The CDR3 is CASSVEDSPSQPQHF. The CDR3 nucleotides are TGTGCCAGCAGCGTAGAGGACAGTCCATCTCAGCCCCAGCATTTT.